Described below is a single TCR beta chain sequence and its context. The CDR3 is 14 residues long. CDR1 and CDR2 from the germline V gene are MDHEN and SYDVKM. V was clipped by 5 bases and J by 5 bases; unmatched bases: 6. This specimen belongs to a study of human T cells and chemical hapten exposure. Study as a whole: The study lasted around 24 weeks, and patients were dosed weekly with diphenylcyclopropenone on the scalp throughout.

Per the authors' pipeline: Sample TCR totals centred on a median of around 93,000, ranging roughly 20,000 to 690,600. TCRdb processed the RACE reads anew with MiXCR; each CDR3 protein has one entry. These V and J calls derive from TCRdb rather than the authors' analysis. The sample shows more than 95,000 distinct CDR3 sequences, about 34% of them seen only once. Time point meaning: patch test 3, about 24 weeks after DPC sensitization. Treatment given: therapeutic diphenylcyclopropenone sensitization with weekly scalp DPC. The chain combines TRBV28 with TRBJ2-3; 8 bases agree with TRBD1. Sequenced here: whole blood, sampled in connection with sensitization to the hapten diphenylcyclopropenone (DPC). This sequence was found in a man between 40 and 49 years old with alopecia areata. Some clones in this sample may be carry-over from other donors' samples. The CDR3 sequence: CASSPQGAVDTQYF. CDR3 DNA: TGTGCCAGCAGTCCTCAGGGGGCTGTAGATACGCAGTATTTT.